This TCR beta chain emerged from a study of graft-versus-host responses after intestinal transplantation. A note on this clone: As yet, its antigen is unknown.

Generated by immunoSEQ multiplex PCR, the TCRdb table keeps only in-frame clones and is missing some. The data show about 88,000 clones, roughly 93% seen once. Per germline, CDR1 SGHRS and CDR2 YFSETQ. The CDR3 is 13 amino acids. J gave up 10 bases and V 3 bases, and 6 bases lay outside the gene matches. Specimen: unstimulated CD4+ T cells sorted from spleen or lymph node cells, collected before transplant. V gene TRBV5-1 combines with J gene TRBJ2-1, with 8 positions matching TRBD1. The source is a human donor who was the organ donor for an intestinal transplant. The CDR3 spells CASSSDRVGEQFF. The CDR3 DNA sequence: TGCGCCAGCAGCTCGGACAGGGTCGGCGAGCAGTTCTTC.